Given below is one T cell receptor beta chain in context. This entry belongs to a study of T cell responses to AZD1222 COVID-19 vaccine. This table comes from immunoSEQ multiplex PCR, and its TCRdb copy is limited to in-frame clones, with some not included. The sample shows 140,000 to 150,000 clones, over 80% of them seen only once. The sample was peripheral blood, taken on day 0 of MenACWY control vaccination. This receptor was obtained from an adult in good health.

The CDR3 nucleotides read TGTGCCAGCAGCATAGGATCCGCAGATACGCAGTATTTT. Translating it yields CASSIGSADTQYF. The rearrangement joins TRBV5-6 to TRBJ2-3; no clear D. This CDR3 has 13 residues. V lost 4 bases and J 4 bases, leaving 10 bases between the germline ends. The germline CDR1 and CDR2 sequences are SGHDT and YYEEEE.